This is a list of T cell receptor beta chains from one sample in a study of blood T cells in healthy people across ages. TCRdb used MiXCR to reprocess the 5' RACE reads, holding one entry per CDR3 protein. The sample holds hundreds of thousands of distinct CDR3 sequences, 47% seen once. Sequencing was done on a sample of blood. The receptor source for this set is a man at least 80 years old in good health. The CDR3 runs from the conserved cysteine through the conserved F or W. D genes are given only for firm matches. The size entry is marked missing in some rows and otherwise reads once, few, many or a size class.

j_call,clone_size,v_call,d_call,cdr3_nt,cdr3_aa
TRBJ2-1,NA,TRBV7-8,TRBD2,TGTGCCAGCAGACCTCTAGCGGGAGGCGGGGACAATGAGCAGTTCTTC,CASRPLAGGGDNEQFF
TRBJ2-3,NA,TRBV6-1,TRBD2,TGTGCCAGCAGAGAAGCGGGGTCCTCGCACCATACGCAGTATTTT,CASREAGSSHHTQYF
TRBJ1-1,NA,TRBV5-1,NA,TGCGCCAGCAGCTCCCTTGGGAGCACTGAAGCTTTCTTT,CASSSLGSTEAFF
TRBJ2-5,once,TRBV24-1,NA,TGTGCCACCAGTGACAACTTACACGGAGAGACCCAGTACTTC,CATSDNLHGETQYF
TRBJ2-1,many,TRBV6-5,NA,TGTGCCAGCAGTTACCGGGACGGCGAGCAGTTCTTC,CASSYRDGEQFF
TRBJ2-3,few,TRBV7-8,NA,TGTGCCAGCAGTTTCGCGGGAGCGGAGGGGGATAGCACAGATACGCAGTATTTT,CASSFAGAEGDSTDTQYF
TRBJ1-5,NA,TRBV12-3/TRBV12-4,NA,TGTGCCAGCAGTCCGGACCCGGGGGATCAGCCCCAGCATTTT,CASSPDPGDQPQHF
TRBJ1-2,few,TRBV7-2,NA,TGTGCCAGCAGCTTATTTATAGAGGCGAACTATGGCTACACCTTC,CASSLFIEANYGYTF
TRBJ2-3,NA,TRBV7-2,NA,TGTGCCAGCAGCTCAAACGACCGGCAGACGCAGTATTTT,CASSSNDRQTQYF
TRBJ2-7,NA,TRBV15,NA,TGTGCCGCCAGCAGAGATGCGACAGCGTACGAGCAGTACTTC,CAASRDATAYEQYF
TRBJ1-2,NA,TRBV14,NA,TGTGCCAGCAGCAATCCGACGGACAGCGTGGGCTATGGCTACACCTTC,CASSNPTDSVGYGYTF
TRBJ2-7,many,TRBV6-5,TRBD2,TGTGCCAGCAGTTACCGGGGACTAGCGGGGAGCTCCTACGAGCAGTACTTC,CASSYRGLAGSSYEQYF
TRBJ2-7,many,TRBV7-3,NA,TGTGCCAGCAGCTTTTCCTCCGGGACACCCTACGAGCAGTACTTC,CASSFSSGTPYEQYF
TRBJ2-5,NA,TRBV20-1,TRBD2,TGCAGTGCTAGAGTGGGACTAGCGGGAACTGAGACCCAGTACTTC,CSARVGLAGTETQYF
TRBJ2-1,NA,TRBV28,TRBD2,TGTGCCAGCAGCCTAAGCGGGAGGGCCAGCAACAATGAGCAGTTCTTC,CASSLSGRASNNEQFF
TRBJ2-7,NA,TRBV3-1,NA,TGTGCCAGCAGCCAAGATCTGGCGGGGAGGTACGAGCAGTACTTC,CASSQDLAGRYEQYF
TRBJ2-5,NA,TRBV3-1,NA,TGTGCCAGCAGCCAAGATTCGCAGGTTGGAGAGACCCAGTACTTC,CASSQDSQVGETQYF
TRBJ2-7,NA,TRBV2,TRBD1,TGTGCCAGCAGGACAGGGTACGAGCAGTACTTC,CASRTGYEQYF
TRBJ2-2,NA,TRBV2,TRBD2,TGTGCCAGCAGTGGTCTAGCGGGAGCGATCGGGGAGCTGTTTTTT,CASSGLAGAIGELFF
TRBJ2-3,NA,TRBV12-3/TRBV12-4,TRBD1,TGTGCCAGCAGTTTAGCCCCCGGGACAGAGCGCACAGATACGCAGTATTTT,CASSLAPGTERTDTQYF
TRBJ2-7,few,TRBV9,NA,TGTGCCAGCAGCGTAGCCGAGGTCCCCTCCTACGAGCAGTACTTC,CASSVAEVPSYEQYF
TRBJ2-5,NA,TRBV5-1,NA,TGCGCCAGCAGCTTGGGCTCCGTGGGGGCGGAGACCCAGTACTTC,CASSLGSVGAETQYF
TRBJ2-3,NA,TRBV7-9,NA,TGTGCCAGCGGCGATATAAAGTATCGCAAAAGCACAGATACGCAGTATTTT,CASGDIKYRKSTDTQYF
TRBJ2-1,few,TRBV3-1,NA,TGTGCCAGCAGCCCTATGGGCGGGGTCAATGAGCAGTTCTTC,CASSPMGGVNEQFF
TRBJ2-5,NA,TRBV7-2,NA,TGTGCCACCAAGAAGGAAGTAGCCCAAGAGACCCAGTACTTC,CATKKEVAQETQYF
TRBJ1-1,NA,TRBV5-1,NA,TGCGCCAGCAGCAAGGACAGCGGCTCTGAAGCTTTCTTT,CASSKDSGSEAFF
TRBJ2-1,few,TRBV7-2,TRBD2,TGTGCCAGCAGCTTATCCCTAGCGGGAGGGGGAAATGAGCAGTTCTTC,CASSLSLAGGGNEQFF
TRBJ1-1,few,TRBV7-9,NA,TGTGCCAGCAGCTCGAATTGGGGGAACACTGAAGCTTTCTTT,CASSSNWGNTEAFF
TRBJ2-1,NA,TRBV3-1,NA,TGTGCCACTACCGGGGCGGCAGAAAACAATGAGCAGTTCTTC,CATTGAAENNEQFF
TRBJ2-6,NA,TRBV6-6,NA,TGTGCCAGCGGGGGCCCCGGGGCCAACGTCCTGACTTTC,CASGGPGANVLTF
TRBJ2-5,few,TRBV5-6,TRBD1,TGTGCCAGCAGCTTGACAGGGGCAAAAGAGACCCAGTACTTC,CASSLTGAKETQYF
TRBJ2-7,NA,TRBV6-1,TRBD1,TGTGCCAGCAGGGGGAACAGGGGGGCCAGCGAGCAGTACTTC,CASRGNRGASEQYF
TRBJ2-3,NA,TRBV30,NA,TGTGCCTGGACCCGGCTTCTCGGGGATACGCAGTATTTT,CAWTRLLGDTQYF
TRBJ2-1,NA,TRBV7-9,TRBD2,TGTGCCAGCAGTCGGGAGGGCCTAAATGAGCAGTTCTTC,CASSREGLNEQFF
TRBJ1-2,NA,TRBV4-1,NA,TGCGCCAGCAGCCAAGAGAGGGGGGCCGCGGGGGGTGGCTACACCTTC,CASSQERGAAGGGYTF
TRBJ2-7,once,TRBV28,TRBD2,TGTGCCAGCACCCCTAGCGGGAAAGGCGAGCAGTACTTC,CASTPSGKGEQYF
TRBJ2-5,NA,TRBV7-7,TRBD1,TGTGCTAGCAGGGGACAGGCCCAAGAGACCCAGTACTTC,CASRGQAQETQYF
TRBJ2-3,NA,TRBV7-8,TRBD1,TGTGCCGGCAGCTTAAACAGGGGTGACCTCACAGATACGCAGTATTTT,CAGSLNRGDLTDTQYF